Presented here are 21 T cell receptor beta chains from one specimen sequenced in a study of blood T cell repertoires in COVID-19. Only in-frame clones appear in the TCRdb table, and some are missing; sequencing was by immunoSEQ multiplex PCR. This sample carries about 170,000 clones, over 80% of them seen once, and the ten largest clones take about 1.4%. The sequenced sample consisted of peripheral blood. Receptor source: a woman between 45 and 60 years old with acute or convalescent COVID-19.

The V gene is TRBV3-1 (or the pseudogene TRBV3-2), the J gene TRBJ2-7, with 9 bases that match TRBD1. CDR3 length: 14 residues. The germline CDR1 and CDR2 sequences are LGHDT and YNNKEL (reference sequence). The junction had 1 base not matched to a gene; V was cut back by 4 bases and J by 0 bases. CDR3 loop: CASSRQGVSYEQYF. In DNA, the CDR3 is TGTGCCAGCAGCCGACAGGGGGTCTCCTACGAGCAGTACTTC.

This clone was seen ten or more times. The V call is TRBV7-2, the J call TRBJ2-3; tentatively, D is TRBD2 (5 bases). CDR1 and CDR2 (germline): SGHTA, FQGNSA. The CDR3 spans 13 residues. V was shortened by 1 base and J by 3 bases, with 5 bases between the two germline ends. CDR3 sequence reads: CASSLGGTDTQYF. The CDR3 DNA follows: TGTGCCAGCAGCTTAGGAGGGACAGATACGCAGTATTTT.

The V and J genes are TRBV5-1 and TRBJ1-1, with TRBD1 matching over 9 bases. The J segment lost 4 bases and the V segment lost 4 bases, leaving 5 bases of the junction unmatched. Germline assignment: CDR1 SGHRS and CDR2 YFSETQ. The CDR3 spans 14 residues. CDR3 sequence reads: CASSPGTGSTEAFF. The CDR3 DNA reads as TGCGCCAGCAGCCCCGGGACAGGGAGCACTGAAGCTTTCTTT.

J is TRBJ1-1 and V is TRBV5-4, with 8 bases identical to TRBD1. Germline V gene lookup returns CDR1 SGHNT and CDR2 YYREEE (reference sequence). The CDR3 has 15 residues. With 4 bases clipped from V and 1 base from J, the junction kept 6 bases outside the gene matches. This CDR3 is CASSQYRGRNTEAFF. The DNA of the CDR3 is TGTGCCAGCAGCCAATACAGGGGGAGGAACACTGAAGCTTTCTTT.

V and J are TRBV19 and TRBJ1-2, with 8 bases that match TRBD1. CDR1 and CDR2 from the germline V gene are LNHDA and SQIVND (reference sequence). V lost 3 bases to trimming and J lost 5 bases; unmatched junction nucleotides: 17. The CDR3 has 18 amino acids. The CDR3 loop is CASSILRPTGEVAYGYTF. The DNA for the CDR3 is TGTGCCAGTAGTATTCTCCGTCCGACAGGGGAGGTTGCTTATGGCTACACCTTC.

This clone is a singleton in its sample. V is TRBV5-1 and J is TRBJ1-1; D not resolved. With 0 bases removed from V and 8 bases from J, the gap between germline ends came to 14 bases. Germline V gives CDR1 SGHRS, CDR2 YFSETQ. This CDR3 is 14 amino acids long. The CDR3 DNA follows: TGCGCCAGCAGCTTGGTGGCGGTCACTAGCGAAGCTTTCTTT. This gives the protein CASSLVAVTSEAFF.

This sequence joins TRBV27 and TRBJ1-5, with a tentative D call TRBD1 (6 bases). Trimming left V 2 bases short and J 0 bases short, with 11 bases between. Germline CDR1 reads MNHEY; CDR2 reads SMNVEV (reference sequence). This CDR3 region has 16 residues. The CDR3 sequence is CASSLTGPYSNQPQHF. The DNA for the CDR3 is TGTGCCAGCAGTTTAACAGGGCCCTATAGCAATCAGCCCCAGCATTTT.

The chain carries TRBV11-3 and TRBJ1-4, with D possibly matching TRBD1 (5 bases). The CDR3 spans 14 residues. V lost 1 base and J lost 8, with 11 bases in between. The germline gives CDR1 SGHNT, CDR2 YENEEA. The CDR3 coding sequence is TGTGCCAGCAGCTTAGTTAGCAGGGCCGAAAAACTGTTTTTT. It specifies CASSLVSRAEKLFF.

The genes are TRBV6-5 and TRBJ2-7, with D perhaps TRBD1 (6 bases). CDR3 length: 12 residues. Germline CDR1 is MNHEY and CDR2 is SVGAGI. Deletions cut 7 bases from V and 6 bases from J, with 13 bases between. In nucleotides, the CDR3 is TGTGCCAGCACCCAGACAGGACTCGAGCAGTACTTC. Protein: CASTQTGLEQYF.

The chain employs TRBV6-2 or TRBV6-3 and TRBJ1-1, with D tentatively TRBD1 (6 bases). The germline V gene has CDR1 MNHEY and CDR2 SVGEGT. The CDR3 length is 13 residues. Deletions cut 4 bases from V and 5 bases from J, with 11 bases between. The CDR3 DNA is TGTGCCAGCAGTTTCTCAGGGGTAACTGAAGCTTTCTTT. This sequence encodes CASSFSGVTEAFF.

The chain is built from TRBV7-9 and TRBJ1-2; 11 bases are shared with TRBD1. Germline trimming cut 1 base from V and 3 bases from J; bases unmatched to any gene: 1. Per germline, CDR1 SEHNR and CDR2 FQNEAQ (reference sequence). The CDR3 runs to 15 residues. The CDR3 reads CASSLEGQGDYGYTF. DNA for the CDR3: TGTGCCAGCAGCTTAGAGGGACAGGGGGACTATGGCTACACCTTC. Together with reference TRBV7-9 and TRBJ1-2, the CDR3 gives the full variable domain: DTGVSQNPRHKITKRGQNVTFRCDPISEHNRLYWYRQTLGQGPEFLTYFQNEAQLEKSRLLSDRFSAERPKGSFSTLEIQRTEQGDSAMYLCASSLEGQGDYGYTFGSGTRLTVV.

The genes are TRBV6-5 and TRBJ2-5; TRBD2 aligns across 8 bases. Germline values: CDR1 MNHEY, CDR2 SVGAGI. CDR3 size: 13 residues. CDR3 bases: TGTGCTGTCGCGGGAGGCTGGCAAGAGACCCAGTACTTC. Translating it yields CAVAGGWQETQYF.

This chain joins TRBV5-1 and TRBJ1-5; 9 nucleotides match TRBD1. Germline V gene lookup returns CDR1 SGHRS and CDR2 YFSETQ. This CDR3 contains 17 residues. J lost 0 bases, V lost 0 bases, and 4 bases had no gene match. CDR3 coding DNA: TGCGCCAGCAGCTTGGGACAGGGGGGTAGTAGCAATCAGCCCCAGCATTTT. Translating it yields CASSLGQGGSSNQPQHF.

The chain has TRBV2 and TRBJ2-2; 11 bases fit TRBD2. CDR1 and CDR2 from the germline V gene are SNHLY and FYNNEI. Germline trimming cut 9 bases from V and 8 bases from J; bases unmatched to any gene: 11. The CDR3 is made up of 15 amino acids. The CDR3, as DNA: TGTGCCAGTACCCTAGCGGGGGGCACATATGGGGAGCTGTTTTTT. The encoded protein is CASTLAGGTYGELFF.

The V call is TRBV18, the J call TRBJ2-1, with TRBD2 as a possible D gene (5 bases). The CDR3 has 15 residues. V was pared by 2 bases and J by 2 bases, with 10 bases between. CDR1 is KGHSH and CDR2 is LQKENI in the germline V gene. In DNA form, the CDR3 reads TGTGCCAGCTCACCATGGGAGTTACCCTACAATGAGCAGTTCTTC. Translating it yields CASSPWELPYNEQFF.

The V and J genes are TRBV18 and TRBJ1-6; 10 bases align to TRBD1. Trimming removed 1 base from V and 8 bases from J; junction bases left unmatched: 2. Germline CDR1 is KGHSH and CDR2 is LQKENI. The CDR3 has 15 amino acids. CDR3 in amino acids: CASSPRQGADSPLHF. The DNA of the CDR3 is TGTGCCAGCTCACCACGACAGGGGGCAGATTCACCCCTCCACTTT.

This chain uses TRBV6-5 with TRBJ1-5; possible D gene TRBD1, 5 bases. This CDR3 contains 14 residues. The germline V gene encodes CDR1 MNHEY and CDR2 SVGAGI. CDR3 region: CATRGVISNQPQHF. In nucleotides, the CDR3 is TGTGCGACTCGGGGGGTTATTAGCAATCAGCCCCAGCATTTT.

The chain combines TRBV29-1 with TRBJ1-2; TRBD1 aligns across 8 bases. Unmatched junction bases numbered 5, after V lost 1 base and J lost 7 bases. This CDR3 spans 13 amino acids. The germline gives CDR1 SQVTM, CDR2 ANQGSEA. Here the CDR3 DNA reads TGCAGCGTTGAAGCTCAGACAGGGGTTGGCTACACCTTC. It translates to CSVEAQTGVGYTF. The complete variable domain, with remaining parts taken from reference TRBV29-1 and TRBJ1-2, reads SAVISQKPSRDICQRGTSLTIQCQVDSQVTMMFWYRQQPGQSLTLIATANQGSEATYESGFVIDKFPISRPNLTFSTLTVSNMSPEDSSIYLCSVEAQTGVGYTFGSGTRLTVV.

Only one count was recorded for this clone. V is TRBV19 and J is TRBJ1-2; TRBD1 aligns across 12 bases. This CDR3 contains 14 residues. Germline CDR1 and CDR2: LNHDA and SQIVND (reference sequence). Trimming took 3 bases from V and 8 from J; bases not matched to a gene: 4. This CDR3 is CASSIRDRGLGYTF. The CDR3 nucleotides are TGTGCCAGTAGTATTCGGGACAGGGGGCTCGGCTACACCTTC.

The rearrangement joins TRBV7-4 to TRBJ2-3; 7 bases map to TRBD2. This CDR3 spans 15 amino acids. Trimming at V came to 5 bases and at J to 4 bases, leaving 9 bases not matched to a gene. The germline V gene encodes CDR1 SGHVT and CDR2 SQSDAQ. The CDR3 loop reads CASSPRLATSDTQYF. As DNA, the CDR3 is TGTGCCAGCAGCCCCCGACTAGCAACTTCAGATACGCAGTATTTT.

The chain combines TRBV5-1 with TRBJ2-7, with 7 bases that match TRBD1. The CDR3 has 14 residues. V shed 0 bases and J 0 bases; nucleotides not matched to a gene: 0. Germline CDR1 reads SGHRS; CDR2 reads YFSETQ. This CDR3 reads CASSLAGGSYEQYF. The DNA of the CDR3 is TGCGCCAGCAGCTTGGCAGGGGGCTCCTACGAGCAGTACTTC.